This TCR beta chain was documented in a study of blood T cell repertoires in COVID-19. Background on the study: PBMCs, B-cell-depleted T cells, or T cells provided the cDNA or gDNA that made up the material.

This clone was picked up a small number of times. Method: immunoSEQ multiplex PCR; TCRdb's copy keeps in-frame clones and lacks some. The sample consists of 50,000 to 75,000 clones, 89% of them appearing once. Per germline, CDR1 SGHRS and CDR2 YFSETQ. With 4 bases clipped from V and 4 bases from J, the junction kept 12 bases outside the gene matches. The CDR3 is made up of 16 amino acids. This TCR was recovered from a man aged 55 to 70 with acute or convalescent COVID-19. The sample consisted of peripheral blood. The chain links TRBV5-1 to TRBJ2-3; 7 bases match TRBD1. The CDR3 sequence is CASSPATGSGADTQYF. The CDR3 DNA sequence: TGCGCCAGCAGCCCGGCGACAGGGAGCGGTGCAGATACGCAGTATTTT.